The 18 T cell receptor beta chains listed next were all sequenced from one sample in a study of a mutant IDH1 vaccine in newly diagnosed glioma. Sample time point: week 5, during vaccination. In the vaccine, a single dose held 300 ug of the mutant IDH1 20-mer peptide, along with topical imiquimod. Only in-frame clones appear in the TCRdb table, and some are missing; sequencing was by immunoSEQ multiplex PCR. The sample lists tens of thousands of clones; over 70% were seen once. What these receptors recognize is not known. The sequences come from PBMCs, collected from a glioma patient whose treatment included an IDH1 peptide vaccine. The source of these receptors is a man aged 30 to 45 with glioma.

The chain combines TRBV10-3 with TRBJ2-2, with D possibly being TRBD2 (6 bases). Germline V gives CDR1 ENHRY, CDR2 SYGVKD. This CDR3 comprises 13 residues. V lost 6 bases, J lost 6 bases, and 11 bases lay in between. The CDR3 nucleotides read TGTGCCATCAGCCGTACTAGCCCCGGGGAGCTGTTTTTT. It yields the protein CAISRTSPGELFF.

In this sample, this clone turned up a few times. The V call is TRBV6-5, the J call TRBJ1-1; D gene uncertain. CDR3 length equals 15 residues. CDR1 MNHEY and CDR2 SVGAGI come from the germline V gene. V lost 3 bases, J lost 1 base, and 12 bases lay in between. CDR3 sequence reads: CASSYETLPNTEAFF. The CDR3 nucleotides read TGTGCCAGCAGTTATGAGACCCTTCCGAACACTGAAGCTTTCTTT.

In DNA, the CDR3 is TGTGCCAGCAGGCCGGGAGTAACTCAAGAGACCCAGTACTTC. Translating gives CASRPGVTQETQYF. The chain uses TRBV5-5 and TRBJ2-5, with D maybe TRBD2 (6 bases). The V gene's germline CDR1 is SGHKS and CDR2 YYEKEE (reference sequence). V lost 5 bases, J lost 2 bases, and 13 bases lay in between. CDR3 length: 14 residues.

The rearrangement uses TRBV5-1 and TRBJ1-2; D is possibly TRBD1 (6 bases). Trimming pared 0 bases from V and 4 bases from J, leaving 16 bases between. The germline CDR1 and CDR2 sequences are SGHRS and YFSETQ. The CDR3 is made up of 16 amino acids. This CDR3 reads CASSLGQGPRGYGYTF. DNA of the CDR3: TGCGCCAGCAGCTTGGGGCAGGGGCCCCGGGGCTATGGCTACACCTTC.

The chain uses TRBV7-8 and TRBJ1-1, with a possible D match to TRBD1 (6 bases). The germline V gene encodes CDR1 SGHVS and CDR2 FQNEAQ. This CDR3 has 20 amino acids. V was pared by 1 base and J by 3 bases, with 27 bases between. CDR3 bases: TGTGCCAGCAGCTTAGTTCATTGGCAGGGGACCACTTCTCGAGACACTGAAGCTTTCTTT. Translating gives CASSLVHWQGTTSRDTEAFF. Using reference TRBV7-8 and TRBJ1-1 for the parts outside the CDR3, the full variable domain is GAGVSQSPRYKVAKRGQDVALRCDPISGHVSLFWYQQALGQGPEFLTYFQNEAQLDKSGLPSDRFFAERPEGSVSTLKIQRTQQEDSAVYLCASSLVHWQGTTSRDTEAFFGQGTRLTVV.

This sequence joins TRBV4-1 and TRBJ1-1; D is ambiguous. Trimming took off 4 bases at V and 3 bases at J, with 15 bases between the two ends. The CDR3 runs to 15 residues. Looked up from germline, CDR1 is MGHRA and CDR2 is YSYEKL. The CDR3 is CASSLIPRTHTEAFF. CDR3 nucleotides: TGCGCCAGCAGCCTGATCCCCAGGACCCACACTGAAGCTTTCTTT.

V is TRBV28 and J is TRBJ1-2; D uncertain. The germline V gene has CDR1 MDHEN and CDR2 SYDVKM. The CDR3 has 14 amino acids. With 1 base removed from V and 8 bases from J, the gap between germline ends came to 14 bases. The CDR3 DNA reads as TGTGCCAGCAGTTTATATCCGGGGAATGGGGGCTACACCTTC. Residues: CASSLYPGNGGYTF.

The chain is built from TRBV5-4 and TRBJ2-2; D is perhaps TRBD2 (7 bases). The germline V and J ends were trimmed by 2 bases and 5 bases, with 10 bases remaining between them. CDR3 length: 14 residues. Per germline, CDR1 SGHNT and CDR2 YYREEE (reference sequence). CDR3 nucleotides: TGTGCCAGCAGCTTTAGGGGGGGGACCGGGGAGCTGTTTTTT. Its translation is CASSFRGGTGELFF.

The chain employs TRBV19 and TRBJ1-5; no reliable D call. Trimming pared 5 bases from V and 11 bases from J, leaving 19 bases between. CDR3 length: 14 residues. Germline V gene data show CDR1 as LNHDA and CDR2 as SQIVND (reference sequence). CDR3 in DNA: TGTGCCAGTAGTTTAAACACCAACGGCGGGACCCAGCATTTT. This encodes CASSLNTNGGTQHF.

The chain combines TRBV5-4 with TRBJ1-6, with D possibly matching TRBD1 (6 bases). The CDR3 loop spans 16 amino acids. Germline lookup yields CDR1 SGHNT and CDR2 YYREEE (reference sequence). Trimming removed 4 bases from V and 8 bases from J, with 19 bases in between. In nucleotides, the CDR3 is TGTGCCAGCAGCATCTCAGGGGAATTCCTCTATTCACCCCTCCACTTT. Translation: CASSISGEFLYSPLHF.

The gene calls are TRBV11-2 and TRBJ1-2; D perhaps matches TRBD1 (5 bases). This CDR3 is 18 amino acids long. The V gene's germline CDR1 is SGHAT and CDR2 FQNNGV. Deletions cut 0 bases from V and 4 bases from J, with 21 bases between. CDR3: CASSLDLLGPPFTYGYTF. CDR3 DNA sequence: TGTGCCAGCAGCTTAGATCTGTTGGGGCCGCCATTCACCTATGGCTACACCTTC. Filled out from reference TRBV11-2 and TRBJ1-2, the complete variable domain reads EAGVAQSPRYKIIEKRQSVAFWCNPISGHATLYWYQQILGQGPKLLIQFQNNGVVDDSQLPKDRFSAERLKGVDSTLKIQPAKLEDSAVYLCASSLDLLGPPFTYGYTFGSGTRLTVV.

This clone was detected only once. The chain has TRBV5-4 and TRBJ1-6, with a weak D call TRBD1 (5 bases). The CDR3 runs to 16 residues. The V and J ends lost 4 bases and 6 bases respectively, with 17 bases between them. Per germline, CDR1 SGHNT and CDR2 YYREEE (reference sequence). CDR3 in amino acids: CASSRNWGASNSPLHF. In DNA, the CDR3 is TGTGCCAGCAGCAGGAATTGGGGCGCGAGTAATTCACCCCTCCACTTT.

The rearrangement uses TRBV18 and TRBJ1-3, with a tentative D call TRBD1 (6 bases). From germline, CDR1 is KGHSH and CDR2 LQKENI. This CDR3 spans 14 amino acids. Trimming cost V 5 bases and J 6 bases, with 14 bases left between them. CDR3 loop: CASSSAGDLNTIYF. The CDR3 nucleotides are TGTGCCAGCTCATCTGCAGGGGATTTAAACACCATATATTTT.

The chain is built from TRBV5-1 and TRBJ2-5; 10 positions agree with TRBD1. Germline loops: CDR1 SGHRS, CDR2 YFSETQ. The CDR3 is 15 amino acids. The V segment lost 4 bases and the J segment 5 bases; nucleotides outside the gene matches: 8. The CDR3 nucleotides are TGCGCCAGCAGCACTGCACCGACAGGGGGCGAGACCCAGTACTTC. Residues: CASSTAPTGGETQYF.

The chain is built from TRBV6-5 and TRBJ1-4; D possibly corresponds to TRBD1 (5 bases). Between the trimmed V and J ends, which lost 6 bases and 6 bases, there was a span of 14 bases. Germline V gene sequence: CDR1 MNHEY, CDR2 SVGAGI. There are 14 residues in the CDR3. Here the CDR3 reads CASRPPGPHEKLFF. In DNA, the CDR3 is TGTGCCAGCAGGCCCCCGGGACCGCATGAAAAACTGTTTTTT.

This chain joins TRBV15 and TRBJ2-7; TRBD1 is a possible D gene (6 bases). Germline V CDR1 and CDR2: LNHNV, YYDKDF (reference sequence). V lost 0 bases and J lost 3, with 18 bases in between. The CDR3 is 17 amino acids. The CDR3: CATSRDNLPGHNYEQYF. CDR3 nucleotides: TGTGCCACCAGCAGAGACAACCTACCGGGACACAACTACGAGCAGTACTTC.

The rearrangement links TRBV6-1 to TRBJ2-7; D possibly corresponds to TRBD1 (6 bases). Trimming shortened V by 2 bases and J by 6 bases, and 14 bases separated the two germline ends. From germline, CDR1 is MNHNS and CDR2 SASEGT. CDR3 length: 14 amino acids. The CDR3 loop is CASSEQTGWLEQYF. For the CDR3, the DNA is TGTGCCAGCAGTGAACAAACAGGGTGGCTCGAGCAGTACTTC.

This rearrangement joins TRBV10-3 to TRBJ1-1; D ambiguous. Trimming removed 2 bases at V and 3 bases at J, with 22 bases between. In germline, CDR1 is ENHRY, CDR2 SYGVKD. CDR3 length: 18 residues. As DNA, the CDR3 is TGTGCCATCAGTGAGGCAAAGATATTAAGGAGGATGGACACTGAAGCTTTCTTT. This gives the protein CAISEAKILRRMDTEAFF.